Listed here is a single T cell receptor (beta chain). These data originate in a study of blood T cell repertoires in COVID-19. Libraries were prepared by immunoSEQ multiplex PCR; TCRdb keeps only in-frame clonotypes and omits some of them. The table has approximately 400,000 clones, roughly 80% seen once. Per the germline V gene, CDR1 is LNHNV and CDR2 is YYDKDF (reference sequence). This CDR3 comprises 19 residues. V dropped 2 bases and J dropped 0; count of bases not matched to a gene: 8. The sample comprised PBMCs or T cells enriched from blood (not recorded which). The genes are TRBV15 and TRBJ2-6; 9 nucleotides line up with TRBD1. The clonotype originates from a woman in her 50s who had recovered from COVID-19. The CDR3 DNA follows: TGTGCCACCAGCAGAACCGGGACAGGGAGGAGCTCTGGGGCCAACGTCCTGACTTTC. It is translated as CATSRTGTGRSSGANVLTF.